Listed below are T cell receptor beta chains from one sample, sequenced in a study of cytomegalovirus exposure and HLA in healthy donors. Repertoires were generated with immunoSEQ multiplex PCR, while TCRdb's copy carries only in-frame clones and drops some. The table includes some 90,000 clones, 76% detected once. Sequences were obtained from PBMCs. These receptors all stem from a man between 35 and 55 years old in good health and CMV-seronegative. Each CDR3 is given with its conserved first and last residue. A D gene is named only where the DNA matches it firmly. Only part of the rows carry a size: once, few, many, or a class if the clone is expanded.

TRBD2	TRBV14	.	TRBJ2-3	TGTGCCAGCAGCCAAGGTCTAGCTAGCGGGGGGTCTACGCAGTATTTT	CASSQGLASGGSTQYF
.	TRBV7-9	.	TRBJ2-7	TGTGCCAGCAGCTTAGCGCGTGGGACTCTTTACGAGCAGTACTTC	CASSLARGTLYEQYF
.	TRBV7-9	.	TRBJ1-2	TGTTCCAGCAGCTACACTGTGACAGAGCTATCTCATGGCTACACCTTC	CSSSYTVTELSHGYTF
TRBD2	TRBV7-9	once	TRBJ2-7	TGTGCCAGCAGCTTGTTCCCGGGACTAGCGGGGGCCGATACCTACGAGCCGTACTTC	CASSLFPGLAGADTYEPYF
TRBD1	TRBV5-1	.	TRBJ1-1	TGCGCCAGCAGCTTTATGACAGGGACAGCAGTAAACACTGAAGCTTTCTTT	CASSFMTGTAVNTEAFF
TRBD1	TRBV5-1	.	TRBJ1-3	TGCGCCAGCAGCTCACGGACAGGGGGGAGTGGAAACACCATATATTTT	CASSSRTGGSGNTIYF
TRBD2	TRBV6-1	few	TRBJ2-1	TGTGCCAGCACTCCGGGGGGGCCGGCCTACAATGAGCAGTTCTTC	CASTPGGPAYNEQFF
TRBD1	TRBV11-2	once	TRBJ2-7	TGTGCCAGCAGCATCGACAGGGGATCCTACGAGCAGTACTTC	CASSIDRGSYEQYF
.	TRBV6-6	.	TRBJ1-3	TGTGCCAGCGAGGCCGAGCCCTTCTCTGGAAACACCATATATTTT	CASEAEPFSGNTIYF
TRBD1	TRBV5-4	.	TRBJ2-5	TGTGCCAGCAGTCTCGGCGGGACAGGGTATGGGACCCAGTACTTC	CASSLGGTGYGTQYF
TRBD1	TRBV4-1	.	TRBJ2-1	TGCGCCAGCAGCCCCGAGGGGGCTACACTTTACAATGAGCAGTTCTTC	CASSPEGATLYNEQFF
.	TRBV11-2	.	TRBJ2-7	TGTGCCAGCAGCTTAGGACAGCCCATGCTCTACGAGCAGTACTTC	CASSLGQPMLYEQYF
TRBD1	TRBV5-1	.	TRBJ1-2	TGCGCCAGCAGCTTATCGACAGGGGCATTGACTAACTATGGCTACACCTTC	CASSLSTGALTNYGYTF
TRBD1	TRBV7-2	.	TRBJ1-1	TGTGCCAGCAGCTATTACAGGGGCAGGACTGAAGCTTTCTTT	CASSYYRGRTEAFF
TRBD2	TRBV28	.	TRBJ2-2	TGTGCCAGTAGGGCTAGCGGGGGAGCTCCCGGGGAGCTGTTTTTT	CASRASGGAPGELFF
.	TRBV7-6	few	TRBJ2-1	TGTGCCAGCAGCCCGACGGGTGGCTATGAGCAGTTCTTC	CASSPTGGYEQFF
TRBD1	TRBV6-5	once	TRBJ1-2	TGTGCCAGCAGCAGACAGGGGGCGAGGGATGGCTACACCTTC	CASSRQGARDGYTF
TRBD1	TRBV6-5	few	TRBJ2-2	TGTGCCAGCAGCTACAGGGGGCCGTCCGGGGAGCTGTTTTTT	CASSYRGPSGELFF
TRBD2	TRBV18	.	TRBJ2-7	TGTGCCAGCTCAGCAACTAGCGGGGGGACCTACGAGCAGTACTTC	CASSATSGGTYEQYF
.	TRBV9	.	TRBJ2-7	TGTGCCAGCAGCGCTGACAGCCAGTACTACGAGCAGTACTTC	CASSADSQYYEQYF
TRBD2	TRBV19	.	TRBJ2-3	TGTGCCAGTACCCCCCGGGGCGGGGGGGGCACAGATACGCAGTATTTT	CASTPRGGGGTDTQYF
TRBD1	TRBV7-6	.	TRBJ2-2	TGTGCCAGCAGTCTCACAGGGGATAACACCGGGGAGCTGTTTTTT	CASSLTGDNTGELFF
.	TRBV6-1	.	TRBJ2-1	TGTGCCAGCAGTGAAGCGCGTGGGAGGCCCTACAATGAGCAGTTCTTC	CASSEARGRPYNEQFF
.	TRBV6-4	.	TRBJ2-3	TGTGCCAGCAGCCGGACTAGCACAGATACGCAGTATTTT	CASSRTSTDTQYF
.	TRBV5-6	.	TRBJ1-1	TGTGCCAGCAGCTTGGAACAAGGGAGAACATCGAACACTGAAGCTTTCTTT	CASSLEQGRTSNTEAFF
.	TRBV18	once	TRBJ2-2	TGTGCCAGCTCACCACGGAGGGTTGAGGGGAGCACCGGGGAGCTGTTTTTT	CASSPRRVEGSTGELFF
.	TRBV25-1	.	TRBJ2-5	TGTGCCAGCAGTTGGGCAGTACAAGAGACCCAGTACTTC	CASSWAVQETQYF
.	TRBV7-9	.	TRBJ1-1	TGTGCCAGCAGCTTAGGACGGATGGGGACTAGGAACACTGAAGCTTTCTTT	CASSLGRMGTRNTEAFF
.	TRBV6-5	.	TRBJ1-1	TGTGCCAGCAGTGACCGGGATAACACTGAAGCTTTCTTT	CASSDRDNTEAFF